Presented here are 21 T cell receptor beta chains from one specimen sequenced in a study of T cell responses to AZD1222 COVID-19 vaccine. Only in-frame clones appear in the TCRdb table, and some are missing; sequencing was by immunoSEQ multiplex PCR. Counted here are about 260,000 clones, roughly 93% occurring once; the ten biggest clones make up around 0.5%. Sequenced here: peripheral blood, sampled on day 0 of AZD1222 vaccination. The receptors were gathered from an adult in good health.

The chain couples TRBV6-2 or TRBV6-3 to TRBJ2-1; D is unresolved. Per the germline V gene, CDR1 is MNHEY and CDR2 is SVGEGT. The CDR3 runs to 18 residues. V was pared by 5 bases and J by 5 bases, with 25 bases between. The DNA for the CDR3 is TGTGCCAGCAGTGCCCCAAGCAGACGACCCCCCTGGAACAATGAGCAGTTCTTC. Amino acid sequence: CASSAPSRRPPWNNEQFF.

J is TRBJ2-7 and V is TRBV29-1; tentatively, D is TRBD2 (5 bases). The CDR3 runs to 12 residues. The ends were cut back, 4 bases at V and 0 bases at J, with 7 bases in the middle. Germline V gene lookup returns CDR1 SQVTM and CDR2 ANQGSEA. As DNA, the CDR3 is TGCAGCGTTGGAGGGAGCTCCTACGAGCAGTACTTC. Translation: CSVGGSSYEQYF.

The chain carries TRBV4-2 and TRBJ2-5; possibly TRBD1 for D (6 bases). The CDR3 has 15 residues. V lost 0 bases, J lost 2 bases, and 10 bases lay in between. From germline, CDR1 is LGHNA and CDR2 YNFKEQ. In DNA form, the CDR3 reads TGTGCCAGCAGCCAAGAAACAGGGTTACAAGAGACCCAGTACTTC. Protein: CASSQETGLQETQYF.

The V and J genes are TRBV21-1 and TRBJ2-2; the D call TRBD1 from the table was never checked on the DNA. TRBV21-1 is deemed a pseudogene. The CDR3 spans 19 residues. The CDR3 DNA follows: TGTGCCAGCAGCAAACCCGACAGGGGGCACAACGCGAACACCGGGGAGCTGTTTTTT. Translating gives CASSKPDRGHNANTGELFF.

This chain links TRBV5-1 with TRBJ2-3; 9 bases are a match to TRBD2. J lost 1 base, V lost 9 bases, and 6 bases had no gene match. The CDR3 contains 14 residues. Germline values: CDR1 SGHRS, CDR2 YFSETQ. The CDR3 sequence is CATARTSGTDTQYF. For the CDR3, the DNA is TGCGCCACAGCCAGGACTAGCGGCACAGATACGCAGTATTTT.

The chain employs TRBV2 and TRBJ2-3; the D is unclear. Trimming took 11 bases from V and 4 from J, leaving 10 bases between them. CDR3 length equals 11 residues. Germline CDR1 and CDR2: SNHLY and FYNNEI. CDR3 nucleotide sequence: TGTGCCGGTGCATATGCAGATACGCAGTATTTT. Translating gives CAGAYADTQYF.

The DNA of the CDR3 is TGTGCCAGCAGCGTCGGGCATAAGAACACCGGGGAGCTGTTTTTT. It codes for CASSVGHKNTGELFF. The chain recombines TRBV9 with TRBJ2-2; D is uncertain. The CDR3 has 15 amino acids. Trimming took 2 bases from V and 1 from J, leaving 9 bases between them. Germline V gene lookup returns CDR1 SGDLS and CDR2 YYNGEE.

DNA of the CDR3: TGCGCCAGCAGCCAAGAAGCCCCCGGTGTGGGGCTTGAGACCCAGTACTTC. Encoded protein: CASSQEAPGVGLETQYF. The V call is TRBV4-1, the J call TRBJ2-5, with a tentative D call TRBD1 (5 bases). The ends were cut back, 0 bases at V and 5 bases at J, with 19 bases in the middle. The CDR3 runs to 17 residues. Germline V CDR1 and CDR2: MGHRA, YSYEKL.

This rearrangement joins TRBV7-8 to TRBJ2-7, with D maybe TRBD2 (6 bases). The CDR3 consists of 17 residues. V lost 6 bases and J 0 bases, leaving 21 bases between the germline ends. Germline V CDR1 and CDR2: SGHVS, FQNEAQ. The CDR3 protein is CASRQPRPGTDSYEQYF. CDR3 bases: TGTGCCAGCAGGCAACCGCGACCCGGGACTGACTCCTACGAGCAGTACTTC.

The chain joins TRBV5-6 to TRBJ2-5; D is unclear. Trimming removed 0 bases from V and 4 bases from J, with 4 bases in between. In germline, CDR1 is SGHDT, CDR2 YYEEEE. The CDR3 contains 12 residues. The CDR3 nucleotides are TGTGCCAGCAGCTTGGTGGGAGAGACCCAGTACTTC. Its translation is CASSLVGETQYF.

A single count supports this clone. The gene calls are TRBV27 and TRBJ1-6; 10 bases match TRBD1. CDR3 length: 15 residues. The trim removed 9 bases at V and 9 bases at J, leaving 11 bases unmatched. Looked up from germline, CDR1 is MNHEY and CDR2 is SMNVEV (reference sequence). In DNA form, the CDR3 reads TGTGCCAGTTATCCGGGACAGGGGATCGGTTCACCCCTCCACTTT. This translates into CASYPGQGIGSPLHF.

This chain joins TRBV24-1 and TRBJ2-7; 7 nucleotides agree with TRBD1. CDR1 and CDR2 from the germline V gene are KGHDR and SFDVKD. The trim removed 4 bases at V and 6 bases at J, leaving 8 bases unmatched. This CDR3 spans 14 amino acids. DNA of the CDR3: TGTGCCACCAGTGACGCCTCGACAGGGCGCGAGCAGTACTTC. Protein sequence: CATSDASTGREQYF.

The chain's CDR3 is CASSSLGDGEQYF. CDR3 nucleotides: TGTGCCAGCAGCTCCCTCGGGGATGGCGAGCAGTACTTC. The chain has TRBV11-1 and TRBJ2-7, with D possibly matching TRBD2 (5 bases). This CDR3 is built from 13 residues. Germline CDR1 SGHAT, CDR2 FQDESV (reference sequence). Trimming took 4 bases from V and 6 from J, leaving 13 bases between them. Using reference TRBV11-1 and TRBJ2-7 for the parts outside the CDR3, the full variable domain is EAEVAQSPRYKITEKSQAVAFWCDPISGHATLYWYRQILGQGPELLVQFQDESVVDDSQLPKDRFSAERLKGVDSTLKIQPAELGDSAMYLCASSSLGDGEQYFGPGTRLTVT.

This clone has only one observation. The chain has TRBV5-5 and TRBJ2-1, with D possibly called TRBD1 or TRBD2 (5 bases each). CDR1 is SGHKS and CDR2 is YYEKEE in the germline V gene (reference sequence). The germline V and J ends were trimmed by 3 bases and 0 bases, with 10 bases remaining between them. There are 15 residues in the CDR3. Here the CDR3 DNA reads TGTGCCAGCAGCTCCGCAGGGACCTCCTACAATGAGCAGTTCTTC. It encodes CASSSAGTSYNEQFF.

The chain employs TRBV2 and TRBJ1-2; the D gene is possibly TRBD1 (5 bases). CDR3 size: 14 residues. V dropped 7 bases and J dropped 5 bases, with 17 bases sitting between them. Germline loops: CDR1 SNHLY, CDR2 FYNNEI. The CDR3 sequence is CASNIGTHGYGYTF. DNA of the CDR3: TGTGCCAGCAATATCGGGACGCACGGATATGGCTACACCTTC.

The rearrangement joins TRBV9 to TRBJ2-1; 12 bases line up with TRBD2. Germline CDR1 is SGDLS and CDR2 is YYNGEE. After removal of 0 bases from V and 3 bases from J, the junction contained 7 bases not matched to a gene. There are 18 residues in the CDR3. CDR3 DNA sequence: TGTGCCAGCAGCGTAGGGGCGGCTAGCGGGGGGGTCTACAATGAGCAGTTCTTC. This encodes CASSVGAASGGVYNEQFF.

This clone turned up a few times. V is TRBV18 and J is TRBJ1-1; D not certain. The CDR3 runs to 15 residues. From germline, CDR1 is KGHSH and CDR2 LQKENI. Trimming cost V 0 bases and J 1 base, with 9 bases left between them. CDR3 coding DNA: TGTGCCAGCTCACCACCGTCGAGACAGAACACTGAAGCTTTCTTT. Its translation: CASSPPSRQNTEAFF.

The chain uses TRBV5-4 and TRBJ2-3; D is perhaps TRBD2 (6 bases). Per the germline V gene, CDR1 is SGHNT and CDR2 is YYREEE (reference sequence). This CDR3 region has 13 residues. Trimming left V 4 bases short and J 6 bases short, with 12 bases between. In nucleotides, the CDR3 is TGTGCCAGCAGCCCCGGGAGCCCGGATACGCAGTATTTT. It specifies CASSPGSPDTQYF.

The gene calls are TRBV7-2 and TRBJ1-5; D remains unclear. Germline CDR1 is SGHTA and CDR2 is FQGNSA. Trimming left V 5 bases short and J 0 bases short, with 5 bases between. CDR3 length: 13 amino acids. For the CDR3, the DNA is TGTGCCAGCAGCGCTAGTAGCAATCAGCCCCAGCATTTT. Translating gives CASSASSNQPQHF.

The rearrangement uses TRBV20-1 and TRBJ2-1; D not certain. CDR1 is DFQATT and CDR2 is SNEGSKA in the germline V gene (reference sequence). The V end lost 3 bases, the J end lost 9 bases, and 15 bases lay between the germline ends. The CDR3 extends over 13 amino acids. The CDR3 spells CSASTASLGEQFF. The CDR3 DNA is TGCAGTGCTAGTACAGCGAGCCTAGGTGAGCAGTTCTTC.

The chain carries TRBV6-6 and TRBJ2-1; weak D call: TRBD2 (6 bases). The CDR3 is 15 residues long. The V end lost 4 bases, the J end lost 4 bases, and 14 bases lay between the germline ends. Germline values: CDR1 MNHNY, CDR2 SVGAGI (reference sequence). The DNA of the CDR3 is TGTGCCAGCAGTTCAATGGGCGGGGCATACAATGAGCAGTTCTTC. The encoded protein is CASSSMGGAYNEQFF.